This passage covers 17 T cell receptor beta chains from one sample sequenced in a study of CD8+CD57+ T cells in acquired aplastic anemia. Genomic DNA constituted the template upon which TCR beta VDJ and CDR3 profiling was performed. From the reads, TCRdb called clonotypes with MiXCR, one entry per CDR3 protein. The table lists approximately 50,000 distinct CDR3 sequences, about 78% of them singletons. Source material: sorted CD4+, CD8+, or CD8+CD57+ T cells (not recorded which) from PBMCs. The receptors were gathered from a human donor in good health, serving as a control.

Turning to this clonotype: At one end, the junction sequence differs from germline, possibly due to a read error. Written as DNA, the CDR3 is TGTGCTAGCAGCGTTGACGGGACCTACGAGCAGTACTTC. Translation: CASSVDGTYEQYF. The rearrangement joins TRBV7-2 to TRBJ2-7; tentative D call: TRBD2 (5 bases). This CDR3 is built from 13 residues. Germline CDR1 is SGHTA and CDR2 is FQGNSA.

This rearrangement joins TRBV7-7 to TRBJ1-1, with D maybe TRBD1 (5 bases). The germline V gene has CDR1 SSHAT and CDR2 FNYEAQ (reference sequence). CDR3 length equals 16 residues. The germline V and J ends were trimmed by 6 bases and 0 bases, with 17 bases remaining between them. DNA of the CDR3: TGTGCCAGCAGTTTGGTCCCGGGACGTATGAACACTGAAGCTTTCTTT. It translates to CASSLVPGRMNTEAFF.

The V call is TRBV11-3, the J call TRBJ1-1; 7 nucleotides match TRBD1. The V gene end was trimmed by 4 bases and the J gene end by 0 bases; junction bases not matched to a gene: 2. Germline V gene sequence: CDR1 SGHNT, CDR2 YENEEA. CDR3 size: 14 residues. The CDR3 DNA is TGTGCCAGCAGCTCGCAGGGGGTGAACACTGAAGCTTTCTTT. Its translation is CASSSQGVNTEAFF. The variable domain in full, with the rest retrieved from reference TRBV11-3 and TRBJ1-1, is EAGVVQSPRYKIIEKKQPVAFWCNPISGHNTLYWYLQNLGQGPELLIRYENEEAVDDSQLPKDRFSAERLKGVDSTLKIQPAELGDSAVYLCASSSQGVNTEAFFGQGTRLTVV.

V and J are TRBV10-3 and TRBJ2-1; tentative D call: TRBD2 (5 bases). V was clipped by 3 bases and J by 3 bases, with 18 bases between them. In germline, CDR1 is ENHRY, CDR2 SYGVKD. CDR3 length equals 17 residues. The CDR3 is CAISDKGRGTVYNEQFF. CDR3 sequence (DNA): TGTGCCATCAGTGATAAGGGTCGGGGAACTGTCTACAATGAGCAGTTCTTC.

The CDR3 DNA sequence: TGTGCCAGTAGTATCCGACTCGGGACCGCGAACACCGGGGAGCTGTTTTTT. Its translation: CASSIRLGTANTGELFF. The chain is built from TRBV19 and TRBJ2-2; perhaps D is TRBD1 or TRBD2 (5 bases each). The V end lost 3 bases, the J end lost 0 bases, and 14 bases lay between the germline ends. The CDR3 spans 17 residues. Germline CDR1 LNHDA, CDR2 SQIVND (reference sequence).

A note on this clonotype: A much larger clone lies a single base off, so this may be a read error. This rearrangement joins TRBV15 to TRBJ2-3, with TRBD2 matching over 8 bases. The CDR3 spans 15 residues. Germline V lookup: CDR1 LNHNV, CDR2 YYDKDF (reference sequence). The V gene end was trimmed by 5 bases and the J gene end by 3 bases; junction bases not matched to a gene: 7. The CDR3 DNA reads TGTGCCACCAGCGCTCCGGGACTAGGGACAGATACGCAGTATTTT. Translation: CATSAPGLGTDTQYF.

The chain uses TRBV7-2 and TRBJ1-6; D perhaps matches TRBD1 (5 bases). CDR1 SGHTA and CDR2 FQGNSA come from the germline V gene. This CDR3 contains 15 residues. Trimming stripped 4 bases from V and 8 bases from J, with 15 bases between. The DNA for the CDR3 is TGTGCCAGCAGCTACCTAACAGTGGGGGATTCACCCCTCCACTTT. This gives the protein CASSYLTVGDSPLHF.

J is TRBJ2-7 and V is TRBV20-1, with 10 bases lining up with TRBD2. The V segment lost 2 bases and the J segment 0 bases; nucleotides outside the gene matches: 4. The length of the CDR3 is 15 residues. Per the germline V gene, CDR1 is DFQATT and CDR2 is SNEGSKA (reference sequence). CDR3 DNA sequence: TGCAGTGCTAGACCTCTAGCGGGAGACTCCTACGAGCAGTACTTC. This codes for CSARPLAGDSYEQYF.

This clonotype was found once. The V gene is TRBV7-8, the J gene TRBJ1-2; 7 bases are shared with TRBD1. V lost 3 bases and J lost 8; bases outside the gene matches: 9. CDR3 size: 14 residues. Germline-derived CDR1 and CDR2 are SGHVS and FQNEAQ. As DNA, the CDR3 is TGTGCCAGCAGCTTGACCGACAGGGTCGAAGGCTACACCTTC. This gives the protein CASSLTDRVEGYTF.

The chain recombines TRBV5-1 with TRBJ1-2; a weak D match, TRBD1 (5 bases). Trimming removed 4 bases from V and 2 bases from J, with 15 bases in between. The CDR3 runs to 15 residues. Looked up from germline, CDR1 is SGHRS and CDR2 is YFSETQ. CDR3 bases: TGCGCCAGCAGCCTAGAGGGACGGGCAAACTATGGCTACACCTTC. Translated, it gives CASSLEGRANYGYTF.

This clonotype was recorded once. The chain has TRBV4-2 and TRBJ2-7, with D unclear. Trimming took off 0 bases at V and 2 bases at J, with 17 bases between the two ends. The CDR3 length is 17 residues. Looked up from germline, CDR1 is LGHNA and CDR2 is YNFKEQ. The DNA for the CDR3 is TGTGCCAGCAGCCAAGATGTACCACATAAGCTCCCCTACGAGCAGTACTTC. It codes for CASSQDVPHKLPYEQYF.

This clonotype was seen at least ten times. The rearrangement uses TRBV20-1 and TRBJ1-2; 8 nucleotides match TRBD1. With V trimmed by 0 bases and J by 3 bases, 3 bases remained unmatched. Germline V gives CDR1 DFQATT, CDR2 SNEGSKA (reference sequence). CDR3 size: 14 residues. The CDR3 nucleotides are TGCAGTGCTAGAGACCAGGGGGCTGACTATGGCTACACCTTC. It specifies CSARDQGADYGYTF.

V and J are TRBV19 and TRBJ1-5; 7 bases map to TRBD1. The germline CDR1 and CDR2 sequences are LNHDA and SQIVND (reference sequence). V shed 6 bases and J 5 bases; nucleotides not matched to a gene: 4. This CDR3 contains 13 residues. The CDR3 is CASSDRAYQPQHF. CDR3 in DNA: TGTGCCAGTAGCGACAGGGCTTATCAGCCCCAGCATTTT.

This clonotype showed up many times. The CDR3 DNA reads TGTGCCAGCAGCCTAGACAGTCCCCACGAGCAGTACTTC. This gives the protein CASSLDSPHEQYF. This sequence joins TRBV12-3 or TRBV12-4 and TRBJ2-7, with D perhaps matching TRBD1 (5 bases). This CDR3 is built from 13 residues. Trimming pared 6 bases from V and 5 bases from J, leaving 14 bases between.

With regard to this clonotype: This may arise from a read error, as a much more abundant clone is one base away. The CDR3 nucleotides read TGTGCCAGCTCACTGTGGGGAACTAATGAAAAACTGTTTTTT. It yields the protein CASSLWGTNEKLFF. V and J are TRBV18 and TRBJ1-4; D gene uncertain. CDR3 length: 14 amino acids. V dropped 4 bases and J dropped 1 base, with 7 bases sitting between them. Germline assignment: CDR1 KGHSH and CDR2 LQKENI.

In this sample, this clonotype turned up once. The genes are TRBV24-1 and TRBJ2-3, with 8 bases that match TRBD1. Germline CDR1 is KGHDR and CDR2 is SFDVKD. Losses at the gene ends were 3 bases for V and 5 bases for J; bases not matched to a gene: 3. The CDR3 has 14 residues. The CDR3 DNA is TGTGCCACCAGTGATGGGACAGGTGGAGATACGCAGTATTTT. This encodes CATSDGTGGDTQYF.

The chain links TRBV7-9 to TRBJ1-2; D may be TRBD1 (6 bases). CDR1 and CDR2 from the germline V gene are SEHNR and FQNEAQ (reference sequence). The CDR3 is made up of 12 amino acids. The V gene lost 4 bases and the J gene lost 10 bases, with 13 bases spanning the gap. CDR3 sequence reads: CASSSDSGAYTF. The CDR3 nucleotides read TGTGCCAGCAGCTCGGACAGCGGGGCCTACACCTTC.